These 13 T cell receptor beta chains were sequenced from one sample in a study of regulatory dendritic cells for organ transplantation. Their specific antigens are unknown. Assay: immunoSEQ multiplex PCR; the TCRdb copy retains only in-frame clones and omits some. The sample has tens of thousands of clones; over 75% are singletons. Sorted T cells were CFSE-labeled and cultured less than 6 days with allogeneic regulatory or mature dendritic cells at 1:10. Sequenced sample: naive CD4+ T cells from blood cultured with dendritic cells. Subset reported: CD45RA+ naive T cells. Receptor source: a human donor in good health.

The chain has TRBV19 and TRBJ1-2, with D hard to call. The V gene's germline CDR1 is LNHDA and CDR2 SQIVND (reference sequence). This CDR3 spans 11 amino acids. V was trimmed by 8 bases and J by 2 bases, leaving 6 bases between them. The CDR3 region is CASGHNYGYTF. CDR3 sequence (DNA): TGTGCCAGTGGCCACAACTATGGCTACACCTTC.

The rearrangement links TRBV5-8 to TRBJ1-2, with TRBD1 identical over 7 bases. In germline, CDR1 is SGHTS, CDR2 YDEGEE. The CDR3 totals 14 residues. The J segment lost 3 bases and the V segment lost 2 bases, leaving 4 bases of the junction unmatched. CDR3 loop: CASSLTGEYYGYTF. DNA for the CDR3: TGTGCCAGCAGCTTAACAGGGGAGTACTATGGCTACACCTTC. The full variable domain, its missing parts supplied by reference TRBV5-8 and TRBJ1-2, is EAGVTQSPTHLIKTRGQQATLRCSPISGHTSVYWYQQALGLGLQFLLWYDEGEERNRGNFPPRFSGRQFPNYSSELNVNALELEDSALYLCASSLTGEYYGYTFGSGTRLTVV.

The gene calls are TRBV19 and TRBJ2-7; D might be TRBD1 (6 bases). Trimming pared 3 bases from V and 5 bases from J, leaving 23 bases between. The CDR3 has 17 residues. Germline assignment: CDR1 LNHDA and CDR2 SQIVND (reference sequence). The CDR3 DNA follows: TGTGCCAGTAGTATTAAGGTACAGGGAAGAAAGAAAGACGAGCAGTACTTC. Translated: CASSIKVQGRKKDEQYF.

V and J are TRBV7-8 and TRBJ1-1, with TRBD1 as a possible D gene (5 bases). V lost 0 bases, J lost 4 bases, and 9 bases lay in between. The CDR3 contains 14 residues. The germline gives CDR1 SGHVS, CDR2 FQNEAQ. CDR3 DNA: TGTGCCAGCAGCTTAGCAACAGGCGTCACTGAAGCTTTCTTT. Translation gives CASSLATGVTEAFF. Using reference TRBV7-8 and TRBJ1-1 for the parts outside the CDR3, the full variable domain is GAGVSQSPRYKVAKRGQDVALRCDPISGHVSLFWYQQALGQGPEFLTYFQNEAQLDKSGLPSDRFFAERPEGSVSTLKIQRTQQEDSAVYLCASSLATGVTEAFFGQGTRLTVV.

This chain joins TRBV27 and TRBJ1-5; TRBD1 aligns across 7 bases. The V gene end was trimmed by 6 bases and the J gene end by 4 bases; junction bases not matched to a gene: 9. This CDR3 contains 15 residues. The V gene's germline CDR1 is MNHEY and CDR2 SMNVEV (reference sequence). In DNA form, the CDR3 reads TGTGCCAGCAGGATGACAGGGTATAGTAATCAGCCCCAGCATTTT. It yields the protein CASRMTGYSNQPQHF.

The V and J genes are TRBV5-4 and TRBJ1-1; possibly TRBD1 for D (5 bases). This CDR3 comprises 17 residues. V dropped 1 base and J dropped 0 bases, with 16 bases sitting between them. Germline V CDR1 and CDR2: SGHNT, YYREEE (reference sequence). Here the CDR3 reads CASSLTAGGRMNTEAFF. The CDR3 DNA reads TGTGCCAGCAGCTTGACCGCCGGGGGTAGGATGAACACTGAAGCTTTCTTT.

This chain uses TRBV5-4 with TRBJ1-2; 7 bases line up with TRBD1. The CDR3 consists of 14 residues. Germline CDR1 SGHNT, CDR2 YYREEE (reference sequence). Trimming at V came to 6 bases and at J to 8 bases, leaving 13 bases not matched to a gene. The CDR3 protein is CASNPRDRASGYTF. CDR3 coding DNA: TGTGCCAGCAATCCACGGGACAGAGCTTCGGGCTACACCTTC.

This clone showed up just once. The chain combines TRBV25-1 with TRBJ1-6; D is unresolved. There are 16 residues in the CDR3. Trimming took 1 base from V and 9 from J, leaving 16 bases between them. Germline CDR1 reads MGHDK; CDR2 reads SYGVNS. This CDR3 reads CASSEFIPGLGSPLHF. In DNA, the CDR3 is TGTGCCAGCAGTGAATTCATCCCTGGGCTTGGTTCACCCCTCCACTTT.

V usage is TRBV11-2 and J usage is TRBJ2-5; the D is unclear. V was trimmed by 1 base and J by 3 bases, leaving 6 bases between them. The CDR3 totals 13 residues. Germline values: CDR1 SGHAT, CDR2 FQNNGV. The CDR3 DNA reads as TGTGCCAGCAGCTTAGGAGAGAAAGAGACCCAGTACTTC. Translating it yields CASSLGEKETQYF.

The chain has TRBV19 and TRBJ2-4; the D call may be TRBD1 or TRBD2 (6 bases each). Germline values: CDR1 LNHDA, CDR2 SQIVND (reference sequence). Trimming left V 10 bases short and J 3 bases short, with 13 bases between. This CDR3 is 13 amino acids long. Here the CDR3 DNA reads TGTGCCACGGGGGACACGGACAAAAACATTCAGTACTTC. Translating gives CATGDTDKNIQYF.

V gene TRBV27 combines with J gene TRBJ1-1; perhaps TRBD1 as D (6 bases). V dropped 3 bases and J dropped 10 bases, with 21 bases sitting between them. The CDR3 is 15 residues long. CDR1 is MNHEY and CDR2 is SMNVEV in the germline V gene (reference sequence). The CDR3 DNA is TGTGCCAGCAGTTTCCTGGGCGGGGACACAGTTCGAGCTTTCTTT. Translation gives CASSFLGGDTVRAFF.

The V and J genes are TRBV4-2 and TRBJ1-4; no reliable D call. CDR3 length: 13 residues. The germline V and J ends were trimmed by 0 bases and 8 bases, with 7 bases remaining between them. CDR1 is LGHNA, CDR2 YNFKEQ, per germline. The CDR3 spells CASSQDLTEKLFF. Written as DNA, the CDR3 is TGTGCCAGCAGCCAAGATTTGACCGAAAAACTGTTTTTT.

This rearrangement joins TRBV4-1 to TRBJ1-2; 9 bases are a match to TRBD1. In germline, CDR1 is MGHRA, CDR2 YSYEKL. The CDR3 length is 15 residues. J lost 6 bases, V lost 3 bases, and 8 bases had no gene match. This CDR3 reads CASSHTGTGINGYTF. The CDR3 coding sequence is TGCGCCAGCAGCCATACCGGGACAGGGATTAATGGCTACACCTTC.